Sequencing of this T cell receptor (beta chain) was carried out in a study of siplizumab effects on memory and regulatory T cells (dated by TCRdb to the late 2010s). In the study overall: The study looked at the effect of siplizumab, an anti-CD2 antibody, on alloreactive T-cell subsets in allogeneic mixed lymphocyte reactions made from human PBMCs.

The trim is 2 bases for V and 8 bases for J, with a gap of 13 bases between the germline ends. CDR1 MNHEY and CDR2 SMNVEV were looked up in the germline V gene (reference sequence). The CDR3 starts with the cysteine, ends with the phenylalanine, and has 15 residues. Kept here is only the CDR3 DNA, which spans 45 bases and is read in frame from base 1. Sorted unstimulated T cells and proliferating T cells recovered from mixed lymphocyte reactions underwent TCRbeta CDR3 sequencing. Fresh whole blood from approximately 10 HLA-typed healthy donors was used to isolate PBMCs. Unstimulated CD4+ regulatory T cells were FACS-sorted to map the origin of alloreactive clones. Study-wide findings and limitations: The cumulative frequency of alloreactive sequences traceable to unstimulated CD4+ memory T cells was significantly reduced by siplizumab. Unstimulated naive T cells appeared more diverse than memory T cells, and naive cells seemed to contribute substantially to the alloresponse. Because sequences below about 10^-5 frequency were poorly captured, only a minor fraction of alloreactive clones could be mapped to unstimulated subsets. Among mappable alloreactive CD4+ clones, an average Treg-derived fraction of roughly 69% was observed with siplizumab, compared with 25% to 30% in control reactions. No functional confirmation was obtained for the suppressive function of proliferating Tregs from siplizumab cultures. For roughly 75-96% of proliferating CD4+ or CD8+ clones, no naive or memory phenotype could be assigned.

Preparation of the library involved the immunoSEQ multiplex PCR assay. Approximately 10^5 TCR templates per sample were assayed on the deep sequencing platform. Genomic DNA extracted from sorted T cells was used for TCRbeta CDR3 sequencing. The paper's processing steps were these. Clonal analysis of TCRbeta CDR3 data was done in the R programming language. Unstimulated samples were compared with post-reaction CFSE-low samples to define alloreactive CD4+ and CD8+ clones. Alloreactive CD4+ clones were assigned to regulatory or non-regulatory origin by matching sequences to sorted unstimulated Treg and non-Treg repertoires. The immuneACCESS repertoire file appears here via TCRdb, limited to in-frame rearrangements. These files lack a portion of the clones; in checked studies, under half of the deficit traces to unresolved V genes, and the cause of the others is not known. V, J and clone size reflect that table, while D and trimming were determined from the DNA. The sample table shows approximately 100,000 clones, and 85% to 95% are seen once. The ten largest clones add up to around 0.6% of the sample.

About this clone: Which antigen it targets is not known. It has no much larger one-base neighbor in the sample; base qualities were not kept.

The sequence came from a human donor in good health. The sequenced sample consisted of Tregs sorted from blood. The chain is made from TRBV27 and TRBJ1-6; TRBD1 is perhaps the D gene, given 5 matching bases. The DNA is TGTGCCAGCAGTTTAATCCCCTGGGGGGATTCACCCCTCCACTTT. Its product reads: CASSLIPWGDSPLHF.